The 20 T cell receptor beta chains given below trace back to one sample, sequenced in a study of T cells in Graves' hyperthyroidism and ophthalmopathy. RNA transcripts served as the template for amplifying TCR beta CDR3 regions. HTBI primers were the set used in a first-round RT-PCR of the TCR CDR3. TCRdb itself ran the multiplex PCR reads through MiXCR, one entry per CDR3 protein. Among about 840,000 distinct CDR3 sequences, 38% were seen once, and the ten largest hold 8% to 9%. Source material: blood. The source of these receptors is a young man with Graves' hyperthyroidism.

This clonotype was found many times. The chain carries TRBV2 and TRBJ1-6; tentative D call: TRBD1 (6 bases). Germline assignment: CDR1 SNHLY and CDR2 FYNNEI. This CDR3 has 15 amino acids. Trimming removed 9 bases from V and 7 bases from J, with 19 bases in between. The CDR3 DNA is TGTGCCAGTTTACCTCCGGGACAAGAGAATTCACCCCTCCACTTT. Translation: CASLPPGQENSPLHF.

This chain links TRBV5-1 with TRBJ2-7, with TRBD2 identical over 10 bases. The CDR3 covers 16 residues. Germline-derived CDR1 and CDR2 are SGHRS and YFSETQ. Trimming took 0 bases from V and 4 from J; bases not matched to a gene: 7. CDR3 loop: CASSLVLAGAIYEQYF. In DNA, the CDR3 is TGCGCCAGCAGCTTGGTTCTAGCGGGAGCGATATACGAGCAGTACTTC.

The chain has TRBV29-1 and TRBJ2-1, with 8 bases matching TRBD2. Germline-derived CDR1 and CDR2 are SQVTM and ANQGSEA. There are 15 residues in the CDR3. V lost 6 bases, J lost 4 bases, and 11 bases stayed unmatched. In DNA, the CDR3 is TGCAGCGTCGGTAGCGGGACTTCCATTTACAATGAGCAGTTCTTC. It yields the protein CSVGSGTSIYNEQFF.

There are a few counts of this clonotype. This chain connects TRBV7-8 to TRBJ2-5; D is unresolved. The CDR3 has 16 residues. Trimming removed 6 bases at V and 4 bases at J, with 21 bases between. Germline CDR1 is SGHVS and CDR2 is FQNEAQ. The CDR3 DNA is TGTGCCAGCAGTCCCACACGGACGAGAGTACGAGAGACCCAGTACTTC. Its translation is CASSPTRTRVRETQYF.

This clonotype was counted only a few times. The rearrangement uses TRBV5-4 and TRBJ1-5; TRBD1 is a possible D gene (5 bases). The CDR3 length is 16 residues. V was trimmed by 0 bases and J by 3 bases, leaving 13 bases between them. CDR1 is SGHNT and CDR2 is YYREEE in the germline V gene (reference sequence). The CDR3, as DNA: TGTGCCAGCAGCTTGGGGGGCGGGGACCCCAATCAGCCCCAGCATTTT. Translated: CASSLGGGDPNQPQHF.

Regarding this clonotype: One base separates it from a far larger clone, so it is likely a read error. V gene TRBV7-8 combines with J gene TRBJ1-1; D perhaps matches TRBD1 (5 bases). Germline loops: CDR1 SGHVS, CDR2 FQNEAQ. The CDR3 sequence is 13 residues long. The CDR3 region is CAGSLPGGTEAFF. The CDR3 DNA is TGTGCCGGCAGCTTACCCGGGGGCACTGAAGCTTTCTTT.

This clonotype was seen repeatedly, ten times or more. This chain joins TRBV2 and TRBJ1-1; D unclear. This CDR3 is 13 amino acids long. Germline V gene data show CDR1 as SNHLY and CDR2 as FYNNEI. The germline V and J ends were trimmed by 4 bases and 1 base, with 7 bases remaining between them. This chain's CDR3 is CASSAGENTEAFF. The CDR3 nucleotides are TGTGCCAGCAGTGCGGGTGAGAACACTGAAGCTTTCTTT.

In nucleotides, the CDR3 is TGTGCCATCAGTGGGTCGACAGGCTACACTGAAGCTTTCTTT. Translation: CAISGSTGYTEAFF. The rearrangement joins TRBV10-3 to TRBJ1-1, with a weak D call TRBD1 (6 bases). Trimming shortened V by 4 bases and J by 3 bases, and 12 bases separated the two germline ends. This CDR3 is 14 amino acids long. Germline assignment: CDR1 ENHRY and CDR2 SYGVKD.

This clonotype was seen ten or more times. The chain employs TRBV29-1 and TRBJ1-1; tentatively, D is TRBD1 (5 bases). This CDR3 has 13 residues. The germline V gene has CDR1 SQVTM and CDR2 ANQGSEA. The V end was cut by 5 bases, the J end by 4 bases, with 14 bases between. CDR3 protein: CSVFGGEVTEAFF. CDR3 nucleotide sequence: TGCAGCGTTTTCGGAGGGGAGGTCACTGAAGCTTTCTTT.

The chain has TRBV6-5 and TRBJ2-2, with D possibly being TRBD2 (6 bases). Germline V gene sequence: CDR1 MNHEY, CDR2 SVGAGI. This CDR3 region has 15 residues. Deletions cut 10 bases from V and 6 bases from J, with 21 bases between. The CDR3 DNA is TGTGCCACCGGGCCTAGGCGGGACCTCGCCGGGGAGCTGTTTTTT. Amino acids: CATGPRRDLAGELFF.

This clonotype was seen a single time. V is TRBV29-1 and J is TRBJ1-2; the D gene is possibly TRBD1 (5 bases). V shed 7 bases and J shed 3 bases, with 9 bases lying between them. This CDR3 is 11 amino acids long. CDR1 and CDR2 from the germline V gene are SQVTM and ANQGSEA. The CDR3, as DNA: TGCAGCGCGGGGGTATACTATGGCTACACCTTC. As protein: CSAGVYYGYTF.

The chain has TRBV12-5 and TRBJ1-1, with D unresolved. CDR3 length equals 13 residues. Trimming took 7 bases from V and 0 from J, leaving 9 bases between them. In germline, CDR1 is LGHNT, CDR2 FRNRAP. The CDR3 DNA sequence: TGTGCTAGTGCACTTACCTTGAACACTGAAGCTTTCTTT. It translates to CASALTLNTEAFF.

V gene TRBV10-3 combines with J gene TRBJ1-5, with D possibly matching TRBD1 (5 bases). The CDR3 loop spans 11 amino acids. Germline CDR1 and CDR2: ENHRY and SYGVKD. The germline V and J ends were trimmed by 10 bases and 11 bases, with 15 bases remaining between them. The CDR3 DNA follows: TGTGCCACCCTCGGGGGGGAGACCCAGCATTTT. This translates into CATLGGETQHF.

This chain connects TRBV7-2 to TRBJ2-2; 9 nucleotides agree with TRBD1. CDR3 length equals 15 residues. Germline values: CDR1 SGHTA, CDR2 FQGNSA. The ends lost 6 bases at V and 7 bases at J; junction bases unmatched: 9. CDR3 residues: CASSTRDRVGGELFF. In DNA, the CDR3 is TGTGCCAGCAGTACCCGGGACAGGGTGGGCGGGGAGCTGTTTTTT.

This clonotype was counted ten times or more. V and J are TRBV7-2 and TRBJ1-4, with D maybe TRBD1 (5 bases). Trimming removed 8 bases at V and 8 bases at J, with 15 bases between. The CDR3 has 13 amino acids. Germline CDR1 and CDR2: SGHTA and FQGNSA. CDR3 loop: CASGSRAAEKLFF. The CDR3, as DNA: TGTGCCAGCGGGAGCAGGGCTGCCGAAAAACTGTTTTTT.

This clonotype has more than one count but fewer than ten. CDR3 residues: CASSAGQGWVGELFF. The DNA of the CDR3 is TGTGCCAGCAGTGCTGGGCAGGGGTGGGTCGGGGAGCTGTTTTTT. The chain uses TRBV2 and TRBJ2-2, with a weak D call TRBD1 (6 bases). This CDR3 contains 15 residues. The germline gives CDR1 SNHLY, CDR2 FYNNEI. V shed 4 bases and J shed 7 bases, with 16 bases lying between them.

There are a few counts of this clonotype. V gene TRBV6-1 combines with J gene TRBJ2-7, with D possibly TRBD1 on 6 matching bases. V gave up 5 bases and J gave up 5 bases, with 13 bases separating them. CDR3 length equals 13 residues. Germline V gene data show CDR1 as MNHNS and CDR2 as SASEGT. This CDR3 reads CASSSLTGNEQYF. CDR3 nucleotides: TGTGCCAGCAGTTCCCTCACAGGGAACGAGCAGTACTTC.

The V and J genes are TRBV7-2 and TRBJ1-1, with 10 bases aligning to TRBD1. This CDR3 has 15 amino acids. V lost 5 bases and J lost 4; bases outside the gene matches: 7. The germline V gene encodes CDR1 SGHTA and CDR2 FQGNSA. CDR3 sequence (DNA): TGTGCCAGCAGCCCCGGGACAGGGGCCGGCACTGAAGCTTTCTTT. Translation gives CASSPGTGAGTEAFF.

This clonotype was picked up a small number of times. At one end, the junction sequence differs from germline, possibly due to a read error. The rearrangement uses TRBV7-4 and TRBJ2-5; D unresolved. The CDR3 runs to 14 residues. Per the germline V gene, CDR1 is SGHVT and CDR2 is SQSDAQ. The CDR3 sequence is CASSLVQFQETQYF. In DNA form, the CDR3 reads TGTGCCAGCAGTTTAGTACAATTCCAAGAGACCCAGTACTTC.

Remarks on this clonotype: A read error may account for a junction end that differs from germline. The CDR3 region has the DNA TGTGCCAGCAGTCCCTCCAAGTCTTGGTCCCTCCACTTT. This sequence encodes CASSPSKSWSLHF. The chain joins TRBV24-1 to TRBJ1-6; D gene unclear. CDR3 length equals 13 residues. In germline, CDR1 is KGHDR, CDR2 SFDVKD.